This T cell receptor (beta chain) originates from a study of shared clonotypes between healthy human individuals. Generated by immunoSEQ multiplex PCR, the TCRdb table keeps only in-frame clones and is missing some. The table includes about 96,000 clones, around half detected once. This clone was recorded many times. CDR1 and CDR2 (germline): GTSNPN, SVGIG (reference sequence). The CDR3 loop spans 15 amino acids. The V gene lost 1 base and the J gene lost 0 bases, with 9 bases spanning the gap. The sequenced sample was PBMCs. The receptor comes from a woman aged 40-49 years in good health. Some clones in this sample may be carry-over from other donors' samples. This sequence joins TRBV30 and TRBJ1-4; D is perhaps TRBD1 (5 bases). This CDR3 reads CAWSGGDATNEKLFF. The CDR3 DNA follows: TGTGCCTGGAGTGGGGGGGACGCAACTAATGAAAAACTGTTTTTT.